Sequencing of this T cell receptor beta chain was carried out in a study of T cells in Graves' hyperthyroidism and ophthalmopathy. General study results and limits: Most expanded thyroid clonotypes above 0.001 also appeared in blood. The model made its ophthalmopathy prediction, and onset followed a median roughly six months later.

RNA transcripts were the template for amplifying TCR beta CDR3 regions. HTBI primers were the set used in a first-round RT-PCR of the TCR CDR3. TCRdb fed the multiplex PCR reads into MiXCR, producing one record per CDR3 protein. The sample lists 80,000 to 100,000 distinct CDR3 sequences; around 40% were seen once. Stable Graves' hyperthyroidism meant no ophthalmopathy progression within 18 months. Among the patients, aged 18 to 65, hyperthyroidism was newly diagnosed and had lasted under 2 months. On this clonotype itself: The antigen remains unidentified. The germline gene is not matched at one end of the junction; a read error may be the cause.

Germline CDR1 SNHLY, CDR2 FYNNEI. This CDR3 contains 15 residues. This TCR came from a woman aged 25 to 39 with Graves' hyperthyroidism. The chain employs TRBV2 and TRBJ1-2, with 9 positions matching TRBD1. Sequencing input: peripheral blood or thyroid tissue (not recorded which). This CDR3 is CATSDPGTGSYGYTF. The CDR3 DNA follows: TGTGCCACCAGTGACCCCGGGACAGGGAGCTATGGCTACACCTTC.